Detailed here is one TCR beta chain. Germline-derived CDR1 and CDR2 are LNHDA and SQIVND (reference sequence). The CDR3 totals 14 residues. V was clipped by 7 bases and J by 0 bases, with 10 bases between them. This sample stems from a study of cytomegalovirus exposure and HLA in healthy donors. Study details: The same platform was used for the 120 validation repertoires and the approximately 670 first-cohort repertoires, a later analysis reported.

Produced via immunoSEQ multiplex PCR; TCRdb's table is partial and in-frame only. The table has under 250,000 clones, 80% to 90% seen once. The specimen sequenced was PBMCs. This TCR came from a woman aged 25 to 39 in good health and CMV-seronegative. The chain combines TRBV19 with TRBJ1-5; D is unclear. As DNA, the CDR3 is TGTGCCAGTACAGGCTATGGTAGCAATCAGCCCCAGCATTTT. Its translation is CASTGYGSNQPQHF.